The TCR beta chain under discussion was sequenced for a study of shared clonotypes between healthy human individuals. Whole-study results and caveats: Shared across several donors were 5% to 6% of the naive CD4 clonotypes.

As for this clone: The antigen is unknown.

The V end was cut by 3 bases, the J end by 5 bases, with 22 bases between. This CDR3 comprises 17 residues. Germline V CDR1 and CDR2: SGHVS, FQNEAQ. Original processing notes: ImmunoSEQ supplied junction-only sequences lacking quality scores, so filtering was different. Sequencing was performed with immunoSEQ multiplex PCR; in TCRdb, only in-frame clones are kept and a portion is missing. V and J calls plus clone size are reproduced from that table; the DNA served to infer D and trimming. Among about 670,000 clones listed, 72% were seen once. The authors divided CD4+ cells into CD45RA+ naive and CD45RA-negative memory subsets.

The sequencing sample was made of memory CD4+ T cells sorted from blood. Subset in this sample: CD45RA-negative fraction. The receptor's source is a woman between 25 and 40 years old in good health. The rearrangement links TRBV7-8 to TRBJ1-1, with D possibly matching TRBD1 (5 bases). The CDR3 spells CASSLLGQGGLTTEAFF. CDR3 nucleotide sequence: TGTGCCAGCAGCTTGTTGGGGCAGGGAGGGTTGACGACTGAAGCTTTCTTT.